These T cell receptor beta chains were read from a single sample in a study of blood T cell repertoires in COVID-19. TCRdb keeps only in-frame clones here, not all; method: immunoSEQ multiplex PCR. The repertoire includes 25,000 to 30,000 clones, around 72% of them detected once, and about 21% sits in the top ten. Sequencing was performed on peripheral blood. These receptors originate from a boy aged 2-9 years with active or convalescent COVID-19. Each CDR3 is given with its conserved first and last residue. Each record gives: J gene, D gene, clone size, V gene, CDR3 DNA, CDR3 protein. A D gene is named only where the DNA matches it firmly. Clone size is not always given. Where it is, it says once, few, many or a class for expanded clones.

TRBJ2-1	NA	NA	TRBV7-8	TGTGCCAGCAGCGGAAGCGGAGACTACAATGAGCAGTTCTTC	CASSGSGDYNEQFF
TRBJ2-1	TRBD2	few	TRBV11-2	TGTGCCAGCAGCCCTAGCGGGAGCAACAATGAGCAGTTCTTC	CASSPSGSNNEQFF
TRBJ2-5	TRBD2	NA	TRBV9	TGTGCCAGCAGCGTAGGGGGGGGACGGTCGGAGACCCAGTACTTC	CASSVGGGRSETQYF
TRBJ2-5	TRBD2	few	TRBV29-1	TGCAGCGTTGAGTCTAGCGGACAAGAGACCCAGTACTTC	CSVESSGQETQYF
TRBJ2-3	NA	NA	TRBV28	TGTGCCAGCAAATCGGGGGAACGGGGTGTGGATACGCAGTATTTT	CASKSGERGVDTQYF
TRBJ1-3	NA	NA	TRBV18	TGTGCCAGCTCACCTCGGACAGATCGTCGCTCTGGAAACACCATATATTTT	CASSPRTDRRSGNTIYF
TRBJ1-6	TRBD1	NA	TRBV3-1/TRBV3-2	TGTGCCAGCAGACATACAGGGGCGGGGAATTCACCCCTCCACTTT	CASRHTGAGNSPLHF
TRBJ1-5	NA	few	TRBV19	TGTGCCAGTGGAGGACAGATAAGCAATCAGCCCCAGCATTTT	CASGGQISNQPQHF
TRBJ1-3	TRBD1	NA	TRBV9	TGTGCCAGCAGCTCCCCAGGGACAGGGGGAAACACCATATATTTT	CASSSPGTGGNTIYF
TRBJ1-6	NA	NA	TRBV15	TGTGCCACCAGCAGAGATGACGGGGGATGGTCGGGATCACCCCTCCACTTT	CATSRDDGGWSGSPLHF
TRBJ2-1	NA	NA	TRBV5-4	TGTGCCAGCAGCTTGGACAGTGGCTCCTACAATGAGCAGTTCTTC	CASSLDSGSYNEQFF
TRBJ2-5	TRBD2	NA	TRBV3-1/TRBV3-2	TGTGCCAGCAGCAGGACTAGCGGGAGGGATAACATGGCCCAGTACTTC	CASSRTSGRDNMAQYF
TRBJ1-5	TRBD1	NA	TRBV27	TGTGCCAGCAGTCCCGACAGGGGGCGCTTCAGAGGTCAGCCCCAGCATTTT	CASSPDRGRFRGQPQHF
TRBJ2-6	NA	NA	TRBV14	TGTGCCAGCAGCCAAGATTTCCCAGGTTTAAGCTCTGGGGCCAACGTCCTGACTTTC	CASSQDFPGLSSGANVLTF
TRBJ1-5	TRBD1	NA	TRBV19	TGTGCCAGTAGTTCTGACAGGGCAAATCAGCCCCAGCATTTT	CASSSDRANQPQHF
TRBJ2-3	TRBD1	few	TRBV30	TGTGCCTGGACAGGGGGCAGGACAGATACGCAGTATTTT	CAWTGGRTDTQYF